The 23 T cell receptor beta chains below come from one sample, sequenced in a study of T-cell reconstitution after alpha-beta-depleted transplantation in children. Unique molecular identifiers were used in preparing the TCRbeta library. TCRdb redid the calling of the PCR reads with MiXCR, one entry per CDR3 protein. Among 200,000 to 250,000 distinct CDR3 sequences listed, around 9.9% were seen once. The sample consisted of PBMCs, taken before TCRalphabeta/CD19-depleted stem cell transplant. These TCRs come from a child under two years old with acute myeloid leukemia, due to receive a stem cell transplant.

As for this clonotype: A much more abundant neighbour one base away suggests this may be a read error. The chain carries TRBV6-1 and TRBJ2-7; a weak D match, TRBD1 (6 bases). Germline V gene data show CDR1 as MNHNS and CDR2 as SASEGT. This CDR3 is built from 12 residues. CDR3 sequence: CASSADRYEQHF. The CDR3 nucleotides are TGTGCCAGCAGTGCGGACAGATACGAGCAGCACTTC.

This clonotype came up many times. The CDR3 DNA reads TGTGCCAGCAGCTTGCAGGGCCTGAACACTGAAGCTTTCTTT. Protein sequence: CASSLQGLNTEAFF. The chain carries TRBV7-2 and TRBJ1-1; D perhaps matches TRBD1 (5 bases). Per germline, CDR1 SGHTA and CDR2 FQGNSA. The germline V and J ends were trimmed by 3 bases and 0 bases, with 8 bases remaining between them. This CDR3 is 14 amino acids long.

This clonotype showed up many times. The chain uses TRBV19 and TRBJ2-3; 9 nucleotides align to TRBD2. Unmatched junction bases numbered 5, after V lost 6 bases and J lost 4 bases. The CDR3 covers 14 residues. Germline V CDR1 and CDR2: LNHDA, SQIVND (reference sequence). For the CDR3, the DNA is TGTGCCAGTAGCTTCGGCGGGAGGGCAGATACGCAGTATTTT. This encodes CASSFGGRADTQYF.

The table lists this clonotype with many counts. The chain has TRBV2 and TRBJ1-5; 7 bases agree with TRBD1. In germline, CDR1 is SNHLY, CDR2 FYNNEI. The CDR3 loop spans 14 amino acids. With V trimmed by 3 bases and J by 5 bases, 4 bases remained unmatched. CDR3 amino acids: CASSDLGTDQPQHF. CDR3 DNA: TGTGCCAGCAGTGACTTGGGGACAGATCAGCCCCAGCATTTT.

The chain uses TRBV10-3 and TRBJ2-5; TRBD2 matches 7 bases. Germline-derived CDR1 and CDR2 are ENHRY and SYGVKD. Trimming cost V 8 bases and J 5 bases; bases outside gene matches: 20. This CDR3 contains 17 residues. The CDR3 DNA follows: TGTGCCATCGGGCCGGGGCGGGGGAGGATCCTTGGGGAGACCCAGTACTTC. Residues: CAIGPGRGRILGETQYF.

Only a few counts were recorded for this clonotype. The chain recombines TRBV14 with TRBJ1-2; D is unclear. Germline V gene data show CDR1 as SGHDN and CDR2 as FVKESK. This CDR3 is 13 amino acids long. Trimming cost V 1 base and J 7 bases, with 10 bases left between them. The CDR3 nucleotides are TGTGCCAGCAGCCAAGTAGTGACAAGTGGCTACACCTTC. This translates into CASSQVVTSGYTF. The whole variable domain, remainder taken from reference TRBV14 and TRBJ1-2, is EAGVTQFPSHSVIEKGQTVTLRCDPISGHDNLYWYRRVMGKEIKFLLHFVKESKQDESGMPNNRFLAERTGGTYSTLKVQPAELEDSGVYFCASSQVVTSGYTFGSGTRLTVV.

This clonotype was picked up a small number of times. A much larger clone lies a single base off, so this may be a read error. The genes are TRBV12-3 or TRBV12-4 and TRBJ1-5, with D tentatively TRBD1 (5 bases). The CDR3 runs 18 residues. Here the CDR3 reads CACSLLTAGTIVRSPQHF. CDR3 nucleotide sequence: TGTGCCTGCAGTTTACTGACAGCCGGAACTATAGTAAGGTCGCCCCAGCATTTT.

This clonotype was recorded at least ten times. V usage is TRBV24-1 and J usage is TRBJ2-6; 9 bases are shared with TRBD1. The CDR3 extends over 16 amino acids. J lost 2 bases, V lost 3 bases, and 1 base had no gene match. Germline-derived CDR1 and CDR2 are KGHDR and SFDVKD. In nucleotides, the CDR3 is TGTGCCACCAGTGATGGGACAGGGACTGGGGCCAACGTCCTGACTTTC. It is translated as CATSDGTGTGANVLTF.

The sample holds many counts of this clonotype. The CDR3 region is CSAPPQGSRPFF. The CDR3 nucleotides are TGCAGTGCCCCCCCTCAGGGGAGTAGACCGTTCTTC. The V and J genes are TRBV20-1 and TRBJ2-1, with TRBD1 as a possible D gene (6 bases). Trimming stripped 6 bases from V and 15 bases from J, with 21 bases between. Germline V gene sequence: CDR1 DFQATT, CDR2 SNEGSKA (reference sequence). There are 12 residues in the CDR3.

This clonotype was picked up many times. This rearrangement joins TRBV7-9 to TRBJ2-5, with D possibly being TRBD2 (5 bases). CDR1 and CDR2 from the germline V gene are SEHNR and FQNEAQ (reference sequence). This CDR3 is 14 amino acids long. V shed 0 bases and J shed 4 bases, with 9 bases lying between them. Here the CDR3 reads CASSLAGVGETQYF. The CDR3 DNA reads as TGTGCCAGCAGCTTAGCGGGAGTAGGAGAGACCCAGTACTTC.

This clonotype was counted only a few times. The chain has TRBV29-1 and TRBJ2-7, with 8 positions matching TRBD1. Trimming removed 7 bases from V and 3 bases from J; junction bases left unmatched: 8. Germline V gene sequence: CDR1 SQVTM, CDR2 ANQGSEA. This CDR3 has 13 residues. Here the CDR3 DNA reads TGCAGCGCGGGGCGGGACAGGTTCTACGAGCAGTACTTC. It encodes CSAGRDRFYEQYF.

This chain joins TRBV29-1 and TRBJ1-2, with D hard to call. The CDR3 extends over 12 amino acids. V dropped 4 bases and J dropped 8 bases, with 14 bases sitting between them. Looked up from germline, CDR1 is SQVTM and CDR2 is ANQGSEA. CDR3 sequence: CSVVGAAGGYTF. As DNA, the CDR3 is TGCAGCGTTGTAGGAGCCGCGGGGGGCTACACCTTC.

This clonotype was seen ten or more times. This sequence joins TRBV4-1 and TRBJ2-1, with D maybe TRBD2 (5 bases). Trimming removed 2 bases at V and 5 bases at J, with 10 bases between. Germline-derived CDR1 and CDR2 are MGHRA and YSYEKL. This CDR3 has 14 amino acids. CDR3 DNA sequence: TGCGCCAGCAGCCAACCGGGGATGAACAATGAGCAGTTCTTC. It codes for CASSQPGMNNEQFF.

The sample holds many counts of this clonotype. The CDR3 DNA is TGTGCCAGCAGTTTATCCTCGATTAACTACAATGAGCAGTTCTTC. It translates to CASSLSSINYNEQFF. The genes are TRBV28 and TRBJ2-1, with D hard to call. Per germline, CDR1 MDHEN and CDR2 SYDVKM. This CDR3 has 15 amino acids. With 1 base removed from V and 3 bases from J, the gap between germline ends came to 10 bases.

As concerns this clonotype: This could be a read error, since a much larger clone is one nucleotide away. J is TRBJ2-1 and V is TRBV6-1, with a tentative D call TRBD2 (5 bases). Trimming took 10 bases from V and 2 from J, leaving 15 bases between them. Germline V gene sequence: CDR1 MNHNS, CDR2 SASEGT. This CDR3 has 14 residues. The CDR3 nucleotides read TGTGCCACCACAAGGCGTAGCGCCTACAATGAGCAGTTCTTC. Translating gives CATTRRSAYNEQFF.

The chain recombines TRBV2 with TRBJ2-1; D is ambiguous. V lost 6 bases and J 2 bases, leaving 14 bases between the germline ends. The germline gives CDR1 SNHLY, CDR2 FYNNEI. The CDR3 covers 15 residues. The CDR3 loop is CASSPPESAYNEQFF. The CDR3 bases are TGTGCCAGCAGCCCGCCGGAGTCTGCCTACAATGAGCAGTTCTTC. The whole variable domain, filled in from reference TRBV2 and TRBJ2-1, reads EPEVTQTPSHQVTQMGQEVILRCVPISNHLYFYWYRQILGQKVEFLVSFYNNEISEKSEIFDDQFSVERPDGSNFTLKIRSTKLEDSAMYFCASSPPESAYNEQFFGPGTRLTVL.

This clonotype has a count of ten or more. The chain links TRBV12-3 or TRBV12-4 to TRBJ1-2; maybe TRBD1 (5 bases). Trimming took off 3 bases at V and 3 bases at J, with 14 bases between the two ends. CDR3 length: 15 residues. The CDR3 nucleotides read TGTGCCAGCAGTTTTAACGGACTGGGGCACTATGGCTACACCTTC. As protein: CASSFNGLGHYGYTF.

This clonotype has at least ten counts. V usage is TRBV12-3 or TRBV12-4 and J usage is TRBJ2-2; TRBD2 aligns across 10 bases. This CDR3 region has 15 residues. Germline trimming cut 6 bases from V and 4 bases from J; bases unmatched to any gene: 5. CDR3 nucleotides: TGTGCCAGCAGCCCGGGACTAGCGTTCACCGGGGAGCTGTTTTTT. Residues: CASSPGLAFTGELFF.

This clonotype has ten or more counts. The chain couples TRBV19 to TRBJ2-1; D remains unclear. This CDR3 has 13 amino acids. The germline V and J ends were trimmed by 3 bases and 0 bases, with 3 bases remaining between them. The germline CDR1 and CDR2 sequences are LNHDA and SQIVND (reference sequence). The CDR3 is CASSINSYNEQFF. The DNA for the CDR3 is TGTGCCAGTAGTATTAACTCCTACAATGAGCAGTTCTTC.

This clonotype occurred many times. The J gene is TRBJ1-1, the V gene TRBV7-9; D is unresolved. V shed 5 bases and J shed 2 bases, with 6 bases lying between them. Germline values: CDR1 SEHNR, CDR2 FQNEAQ (reference sequence). This CDR3 region has 12 residues. This CDR3 is CASSNINTEAFF. The DNA of the CDR3 is TGTGCCAGCAGCAACATCAACACTGAAGCTTTCTTT.

There are many counts of this clonotype. The rearrangement uses TRBV11-2 and TRBJ2-1, with 10 bases identical to TRBD2. CDR3 length: 16 residues. The V segment lost 5 bases and the J segment 9 bases; nucleotides outside the gene matches: 13. The germline gives CDR1 SGHAT, CDR2 FQNNGV. In DNA form, the CDR3 reads TGTGCCAGCAGCCCCATTAGCGGGAGGTCGTTAGGTGAGCAGTTCTTC. Translating gives CASSPISGRSLGEQFF.

There are a few counts of this clonotype. V usage is TRBV25-1 and J usage is TRBJ2-1, with D perhaps being TRBD1 or TRBD2 (6 bases each). Germline-derived CDR1 and CDR2 are MGHDK and SYGVNS. V lost 4 bases to trimming and J lost 0 bases, with 16 bases between them. CDR3 length: 17 residues. The CDR3 DNA reads as TGTGCCAGCAGTGGGGGGGCAGGAGGAGTCTCCTACAATGAGCAGTTCTTC. Translated: CASSGGAGGVSYNEQFF. Together with reference TRBV25-1 and TRBJ2-1, the CDR3 gives the full variable domain: EADIYQTPRYLVIGTGKKITLECSQTMGHDKMYWYQQDPGMELHLIHYSYGVNSTEKGDLSSESTVSRIRTEHFPLTLESARPSHTSQYLCASSGGAGGVSYNEQFFGPGTRLTVL.

Ten or more counts support this clonotype. The rearrangement joins TRBV20-1 to TRBJ2-3; TRBD2 aligns across 8 bases. The CDR3 is made up of 14 amino acids. With V trimmed by 0 bases and J by 3 bases, 2 bases remained unmatched. The germline V gene encodes CDR1 DFQATT and CDR2 SNEGSKA (reference sequence). CDR3 in DNA: TGCAGTGCTAGAGACGGGAGGGATACAGATACGCAGTATTTT. As protein: CSARDGRDTDTQYF.